This TCR beta chain was found in a study of T-cell reconstitution after alpha-beta-depleted transplantation in children. Study results and limitations: Reportedly, alpha-beta T cells present about two months post-transplant originated from several hundred expanded clones of graft origin. Most T-cell counts and diversity one year after the transplant came from T cells that were newly produced.

By proportion, this clonotype is medium-sized. As yet, its antigen is unknown. In germline, CDR1 is MDHEN, CDR2 SYDVKM. This CDR3 has 17 residues. The V and J ends lost 1 base and 0 bases respectively, with 13 bases between them. Unique molecular identifiers tagged the TCRbeta library. TCRdb recomputed calls from the PCR reads with MiXCR, one row per CDR3 protein. The sample has some 4,000 distinct CDR3 sequences; about 26% are singletons. The chain is built from TRBV28 and TRBJ2-4; D is uncertain. The sequence came from a boy in the first two years of life who had a stem cell transplant for SCID, so the T cells may come from the graft donor. This specimen consisted of PBMCs, mostly from graft donor cells, obtained 60 days after TCRalphabeta/CD19-depleted stem cell transplant. As DNA, the CDR3 is TGTGCCAGCAGTTTATCAGAGGTCGTACTAGCCAAAAACATTCAGTACTTC. Translated: CASSLSEVVLAKNIQYF.